The 31 T cell receptor beta chains presented below share a single source sample, sequenced in a study of T cell changes during pregnancy in multiple sclerosis. The repertoire was sequenced with immunoSEQ multiplex PCR; TCRdb's copy has only in-frame clones and lacks some. The sample holds over 55,000 clones, roughly 90% seen once. The specimen comprised peripheral blood, sampled in the first trimester of pregnancy. All receptors derive from a female donor with multiple sclerosis, enrolled in a pregnancy study.

The chain links TRBV7-3 to TRBJ2-1, with 12 positions matching TRBD2. The V gene's germline CDR1 is SGHTA and CDR2 FQGTGA. CDR3 length: 16 amino acids. Trimming at V came to 2 bases and at J to 4 bases, leaving 3 bases not matched to a gene. The CDR3, as DNA: TGTGCCAGCAGCTTACTAGCGGGAGGGGGTTACAATGAGCAGTTCTTC. This translates into CASSLLAGGGYNEQFF.

This rearrangement joins TRBV13 to TRBJ2-7; the match to TRBD2 covers 7 bases. The J segment lost 7 bases and the V segment lost 1 base, leaving 13 bases of the junction unmatched. In germline, CDR1 is PRHDT, CDR2 FYEKMQ (reference sequence). The CDR3 is made up of 16 amino acids. CDR3 coding DNA: TGTGCCAGCAGCTTAGTCCCAGCGGGACCCTCAGGAGAGCAGTACTTC. It yields the protein CASSLVPAGPSGEQYF.

This sequence joins TRBV9 and TRBJ2-1; TRBD2 matches 12 bases. J gave up 9 bases and V 0 bases, and 1 base lay outside the gene matches. Germline values: CDR1 SGDLS, CDR2 YYNGEE. CDR3 length: 14 residues. CDR3 in DNA: TGTGCCAGCAGCGTAGTGACTAGCGGGGGTGAGCAGTTCTTC. This gives the protein CASSVVTSGGEQFF.

The genes are TRBV28 and TRBJ1-5; D gene unclear. Trimming shortened V by 2 bases and J by 6 bases, and 17 bases separated the two germline ends. CDR3 length: 16 residues. Germline lookup yields CDR1 MDHEN and CDR2 SYDVKM. The CDR3 loop reads CASSLKWGGGSQPQHF. For the CDR3, the DNA is TGTGCCAGCAGTTTAAAATGGGGTGGAGGGAGTCAGCCCCAGCATTTT.

The V and J genes are TRBV10-3 and TRBJ2-7; 7 bases map to TRBD1. Germline V CDR1 and CDR2: ENHRY, SYGVKD. V gave up 6 bases and J gave up 3 bases; unmatched junction bases: 8. CDR3 length: 14 residues. CDR3 protein: CAIRPIWDSYEQYF. Written as DNA, the CDR3 is TGTGCCATCAGGCCCATCTGGGACAGCTACGAGCAGTACTTC.

The rearrangement uses TRBV5-4 and TRBJ2-1; the match to TRBD2 covers 8 bases. V gave up 5 bases and J gave up 0 bases; unmatched junction bases: 4. The germline V gene has CDR1 SGHNT and CDR2 YYREEE (reference sequence). The CDR3 spans 15 residues. CDR3 nucleotide sequence: TGTGCCAGCAGTTTAACTAGCGGCTCCTACAATGAGCAGTTCTTC. Encoded protein: CASSLTSGSYNEQFF.

The chain uses TRBV5-4 and TRBJ2-5, with D maybe TRBD1 (8 bases). V shed 4 bases and J shed 5 bases, with 18 bases lying between them. Germline lookup yields CDR1 SGHNT and CDR2 YYREEE (reference sequence). CDR3 length equals 15 residues. The CDR3 reads CASSQEQGGSETQYF. DNA of the CDR3: TGTGCCAGCAGCCAAGAACAGGGGGGGTCGGAGACCCAGTACTTC.

The rearrangement joins TRBV7-3 to TRBJ2-7; 9 nucleotides align to TRBD2. CDR3 length: 17 amino acids. J gave up 7 bases and V 5 bases, and 18 bases lay outside the gene matches. CDR1 is SGHTA and CDR2 is FQGTGA in the germline V gene. CDR3 sequence: CASSPESGLAGFGEQYF. CDR3 DNA: TGTGCCAGCAGCCCCGAATCGGGGCTAGCGGGATTCGGGGAGCAGTACTTC.

This clone was seen once. The V and J genes are TRBV7-3 and TRBJ2-7; TRBD1 agrees at 9 bases. Germline loops: CDR1 SGHTA, CDR2 FQGTGA. With V trimmed by 5 bases and J by 3 bases, 11 bases remained unmatched. The CDR3 covers 16 residues. The CDR3 reads CASSLRPGQGFYEQYF. In DNA form, the CDR3 reads TGTGCCAGCAGCCTACGACCTGGACAGGGGTTCTACGAGCAGTACTTC.

The J gene is TRBJ2-5, the V gene TRBV29-1, with TRBD1 matching over 8 bases. Per the germline V gene, CDR1 is SQVTM and CDR2 is ANQGSEA. The CDR3 totals 12 residues. The J segment lost 2 bases and the V segment lost 6 bases, leaving 2 bases of the junction unmatched. The CDR3 DNA is TGCAGCGTCAGGACAGGGCAAGAGACCCAGTACTTC. Translating it yields CSVRTGQETQYF.

V usage is TRBV5-1 and J usage is TRBJ2-1, with 7 bases aligning to TRBD1. The V and J ends lost 2 bases and 6 bases, in that order; junction bases with no gene match: 5. Per the germline V gene, CDR1 is SGHRS and CDR2 is YFSETQ. The CDR3 is 14 amino acids. The CDR3 nucleotides read TGCGCCAGCAGCTTCCGGACAGGCGGCAATGAGCAGTTCTTC. Translated: CASSFRTGGNEQFF.

The V call is TRBV7-3, the J call TRBJ2-1; D is undetermined. Per germline, CDR1 SGHTA and CDR2 FQGTGA. V was shortened by 0 bases and J by 8 bases, with 11 bases between the two germline ends. The CDR3 contains 14 residues. The CDR3 spells CASSLTLSVDEQFF. In DNA, the CDR3 is TGTGCCAGCAGCTTAACGTTATCGGTAGATGAGCAGTTCTTC.

This chain uses TRBV19 with TRBJ1-1, with D unresolved. Between the trimmed V and J ends, which lost 6 bases and 4 bases, there was a span of 15 bases. This CDR3 region has 14 residues. Per the germline V gene, CDR1 is LNHDA and CDR2 is SQIVND (reference sequence). The CDR3, as DNA: TGTGCCAGTAGACGCCTGACGCGGTCCACTGAAGCTTTCTTT. Translated, it gives CASRRLTRSTEAFF.

CDR3 region: CASSQGLGDEQYF. The CDR3 coding sequence is TGCGCCAGCAGCCAAGGCCTGGGCGACGAGCAGTACTTC. The genes are TRBV4-1 and TRBJ2-7; no definite D call. Per germline, CDR1 MGHRA and CDR2 YSYEKL. Trimming removed 1 base from V and 5 bases from J, with 9 bases in between. The CDR3 length is 13 residues.

This chain links TRBV29-1 with TRBJ2-7; TRBD2 matches at 11 bases. CDR1 is SQVTM and CDR2 is ANQGSEA in the germline V gene. V lost 2 bases to trimming and J lost 0 bases; unmatched junction nucleotides: 6. This CDR3 is 16 amino acids long. The CDR3 protein is CSVERFSGRASYEQYF. Written as DNA, the CDR3 is TGCAGCGTTGAAAGGTTTAGCGGGAGGGCCTCCTACGAGCAGTACTTC.

The chain joins TRBV2 to TRBJ2-7; 9 nucleotides line up with TRBD1. Germline CDR1 SNHLY, CDR2 FYNNEI. The length of the CDR3 is 16 residues. V shed 7 bases and J 5 bases; nucleotides not matched to a gene: 15. CDR3 protein: CASKSNSGTGYHEQYF. In DNA, the CDR3 is TGTGCCAGCAAATCCAATTCGGGGACAGGGTACCACGAGCAGTACTTC.

The rearrangement joins TRBV7-2 to TRBJ2-5; D is possibly TRBD2 (6 bases). Germline CDR1 SGHTA, CDR2 FQGNSA. This CDR3 comprises 15 residues. V shed 0 bases and J shed 0 bases, with 8 bases lying between them. CDR3 in DNA: TGTGCCAGCAGCTTAGCGCCTAGCGACCAAGAGACCCAGTACTTC. Encoded protein: CASSLAPSDQETQYF.

The chain links TRBV28 to TRBJ2-3; TRBD1 matches 10 bases. CDR3 length equals 15 residues. Trimming removed 3 bases from V and 4 bases from J; junction bases left unmatched: 4. In germline, CDR1 is MDHEN, CDR2 SYDVKM. In DNA form, the CDR3 reads TGTGCCAGCAGTTTCCGGACAGGGGGGTCAGATACGCAGTATTTT. Amino acid sequence: CASSFRTGGSDTQYF.

This chain connects TRBV12-2 to TRBJ1-4; the D call TRBD1 from the table was never checked on the DNA. TRBV12-2 is a pseudogene locus. This CDR3 region has 20 residues. CDR3 coding DNA: TGTGCAAGTCGCTTAGCGCGCGTAGAACAGGGGAGTCGAACTAATGAAAAACTGTTTTTT. Encoded protein: CASRLARVEQGSRTNEKLFF.

The chain couples TRBV7-9 to TRBJ1-2; a weak D match, TRBD1 (6 bases). From germline, CDR1 is SEHNR and CDR2 FQNEAQ (reference sequence). The CDR3 covers 16 residues. V lost 5 bases and J 4 bases, leaving 20 bases between the germline ends. This CDR3 reads CASSDRGSADPYGYTF. CDR3 bases: TGTGCCAGCAGCGATAGGGGGTCGGCAGACCCCTATGGCTACACCTTC.

This clone was seen once. The rearrangement links TRBV4-1 to TRBJ2-1, with TRBD2 matching over 14 bases. V shed 4 bases, J shed 3 bases, and the junction held 11 bases outside the gene matches. Looked up from germline, CDR1 is MGHRA and CDR2 is YSYEKL. CDR3 length: 19 residues. CDR3 nucleotide sequence: TGCGCCAGCAGCCCCGCCCCGACTAGCGGGAGGGAGGACTACAATGAGCAGTTCTTC. Protein sequence: CASSPAPTSGREDYNEQFF.

The CDR3, as DNA: TGCGCCAGGGACAGGGGCGGAGAGACCCAGTACTTC. This codes for CARDRGGETQYF. V gene TRBV10-1 combines with J gene TRBJ2-5, with 9 positions matching TRBD1. The CDR3 covers 12 residues. V lost 9 bases, J lost 4 bases, and 3 bases stayed unmatched. Per the germline V gene, CDR1 is WNHNN and CDR2 is SYGVQD (reference sequence).

The chain joins TRBV5-4 to TRBJ1-3, with D hard to call. In germline, CDR1 is SGHNT, CDR2 YYREEE (reference sequence). The CDR3 has 14 residues. V lost 2 bases and J lost 0, with 6 bases in between. CDR3 sequence (DNA): TGTGCCAGCAGCTTCGGTTACTCTGGAAACACCATATATTTT. It encodes CASSFGYSGNTIYF.

The CDR3 DNA follows: TGTGCCAGCAGTTTAACTAGCCTGTGGAACGAGCAGTACTTC. This encodes CASSLTSLWNEQYF. The rearrangement joins TRBV27 to TRBJ2-7, with TRBD2 as a possible D gene (6 bases). The CDR3 spans 14 residues. V gave up 2 bases and J gave up 5 bases, with 13 bases separating them. Germline-derived CDR1 and CDR2 are MNHEY and SMNVEV (reference sequence).

The chain has TRBV6-6 and TRBJ1-3, with a tentative D call TRBD1 (5 bases). From germline, CDR1 is MNHNY and CDR2 SVGAGI (reference sequence). The V gene lost 7 bases and the J gene lost 0 bases, with 13 bases spanning the gap. The CDR3 contains 15 residues. CDR3 in amino acids: CASKEGRSSGNTIYF. In nucleotides, the CDR3 is TGTGCCAGCAAGGAGGGACGGAGCTCTGGAAACACCATATATTTT.

The V call is TRBV7-3, the J call TRBJ2-1; 8 nucleotides match TRBD2. The CDR3 contains 15 residues. J gave up 6 bases and V 0 bases, and 4 bases lay outside the gene matches. The germline gives CDR1 SGHTA, CDR2 FQGTGA. The CDR3 is CASSLTTLAGNEQFF. CDR3 nucleotide sequence: TGTGCCAGCAGCTTAACGACCCTAGCGGGCAATGAGCAGTTCTTC.

The chain is built from TRBV11-2 and TRBJ2-1; 12 nucleotides line up with TRBD2. The germline gives CDR1 SGHAT, CDR2 FQNNGV. CDR3 length equals 15 residues. J was trimmed by 6 bases and V by 2 bases; bases with no gene match: 2. CDR3 in DNA: TGTGCCAGCAGCTTACGACTAGCGGGAGCCAATGAGCAGTTCTTC. It translates to CASSLRLAGANEQFF.

CDR3 bases: TGTGCCAGCAGCTTACTAGCGGGGGACCAGTACTTC. Encoded protein: CASSLLAGDQYF. The rearrangement links TRBV11-2 to TRBJ2-5; 10 bases fit TRBD2. The V gene's germline CDR1 is SGHAT and CDR2 FQNNGV. After removal of 2 bases from V and 10 bases from J, the junction contained 1 base not matched to a gene. The CDR3 length is 12 residues. The whole variable domain, filled in from reference TRBV11-2 and TRBJ2-5, reads EAGVAQSPRYKIIEKRQSVAFWCNPISGHATLYWYQQILGQGPKLLIQFQNNGVVDDSQLPKDRFSAERLKGVDSTLKIQPAKLEDSAVYLCASSLLAGDQYFGPGTRLLVL.

The chain employs TRBV9 and TRBJ1-1; the match to TRBD1 covers 9 bases. The junction had 5 bases not matched to a gene; V was cut back by 3 bases and J by 2 bases. CDR1 SGDLS and CDR2 YYNGEE come from the germline V gene. CDR3 length: 15 residues. The CDR3 nucleotides are TGTGCCAGCAGCGCCAGGGGACAGGGAAACACTGAAGCTTTCTTT. It codes for CASSARGQGNTEAFF.

The chain is built from TRBV30 and TRBJ1-1; maybe TRBD1 (5 bases). This CDR3 is 13 amino acids long. The germline V gene encodes CDR1 GTSNPN and CDR2 SVGIG (reference sequence). The V end lost 4 bases, the J end lost 1 base, and 10 bases lay between the germline ends. The CDR3 region has the DNA TGTGCCTGGATCCCAGGGCAGAACACTGAAGCTTTCTTT. Translation: CAWIPGQNTEAFF.

CDR3 amino acids: CASREGGTGTIEPQHF. In DNA, the CDR3 is TGTGCCAGTAGGGAGGGGGGGACAGGGACAATCGAGCCCCAGCATTTT. V is TRBV19 and J is TRBJ1-5, with 9 bases fitting TRBD1. This CDR3 is 16 amino acids long. Germline V gene data show CDR1 as LNHDA and CDR2 as SQIVND (reference sequence). Losses at the gene ends were 6 bases for V and 8 bases for J; bases not matched to a gene: 14.